The next 11 T cell receptor beta chains were all read from a single sample in a study of monozygotic twins with inflammatory bowel disease. With the 5' RACE reads reprocessed, TCRdb shows one record per CDR3 protein and no DNA. This sample's table reports hundreds of thousands of distinct CDR3 sequences. Sequenced material: blood. Receptors originate from a human donor with ulcerative colitis or Crohn's disease, or a healthy co-twin of an affected twin (not recorded which).

The V and J genes are TRBV20-1 and TRBJ2-7; the D gene TCRdb calls, TRBD2, cannot be checked with no DNA. The CDR3 has 16 amino acids. Germline CDR1 reads DFQATT; CDR2 reads SNEGSKA (reference sequence). The CDR3: CSARDPKSGGPWEQYF.

The chain uses TRBV5-5 and TRBJ2-1; the TCRdb D gene call, TRBD2, has no DNA to confirm it. The CDR3 extends over 14 amino acids. Germline V gene lookup returns CDR1 SGHKS and CDR2 YYEKEE (reference sequence). This CDR3 is CASSFLVREDEQFF.

V is TRBV11-1 and J is TRBJ2-7; TCRdb reports TRBD1, a call that lacks DNA to check it against. Germline V gene data show CDR1 as SGHAT and CDR2 as FQDESV (reference sequence). The CDR3 is 15 amino acids. Here the CDR3 reads CASSANRGVGYEQYF.

The chain couples TRBV30 to TRBJ1-2; the D call of TRBD1 rests on TCRdb alone, since no DNA is present to check it. CDR1 is GTSNPN and CDR2 is SVGIG in the germline V gene (reference sequence). This CDR3 region has 15 residues. The CDR3 reads CAWSVRGQGAYGYTF.

This chain connects TRBV4-1 to TRBJ2-3. Germline loops: CDR1 MGHRA, CDR2 YSYEKL. This CDR3 contains 13 residues. CDR3 sequence reads: CASSQDPADTQYF.

This sequence joins TRBV7-9 and TRBJ2-3. Germline lookup yields CDR1 SEHNR and CDR2 FQNEAQ (reference sequence). CDR3 length: 12 residues. The CDR3 is CASSSDRTTQYF.

This chain connects TRBV3-1 to TRBJ2-6. Germline loops: CDR1 LGHDT, CDR2 YNNKEL (reference sequence). The CDR3 runs 14 residues. This chain's CDR3 is CASSSGLGANVLTF.

J is TRBJ2-1 and V is TRBV5-1; TCRdb's D gene call, TRBD1, goes unchecked for lack of DNA. CDR3 size: 13 residues. Germline assignment: CDR1 SGHRS and CDR2 YFSETQ. Here the CDR3 reads CASSAGDYNEQFF. The full variable domain, in which reference TRBV5-1 and TRBJ2-1 provide the parts outside the CDR3, is KAGVTQTPRYLIKTRGQQVTLSCSPISGHRSVSWYQQTPGQGLQFLFEYFSETQRNKGNFPGRFSGRQFSNSRSEMNVSTLELGDSALYLCASSAGDYNEQFFGPGTRLTVL.

The chain joins TRBV5-1 to TRBJ2-6. The germline V gene has CDR1 SGHRS and CDR2 YFSETQ. The CDR3 runs 16 residues. CDR3 sequence: CASSLLRSSGANVLTF.

This rearrangement joins TRBV20-1 to TRBJ2-7; TCRdb indicates TRBD1, and absent DNA this call remains unverified. The CDR3 is made up of 16 amino acids. The germline CDR1 and CDR2 sequences are DFQATT and SNEGSKA (reference sequence). The CDR3 reads CSARPPLGGGRFEQYF.

V gene TRBV19 combines with J gene TRBJ2-1; the D gene TCRdb calls, TRBD1, cannot be checked with no DNA. The germline gives CDR1 LNHDA, CDR2 SQIVND (reference sequence). The CDR3 is made up of 12 amino acids. This CDR3 reads CASSTLKDKQFF.